The 20 T cell receptor beta chains below come from one sample, sequenced in a study of cytotoxic CD8 clonotypes in ibrutinib-treated CLL. TCRdb's copy holds only in-frame clones and misses some; the assay was immunoSEQ multiplex PCR. The sample records 200,000 to 250,000 clones, 60% to 75% being singletons. Sequencing used PBMCs, obtained after 24 months of ibrutinib treatment. The receptor source for this set is a human donor with chronic lymphocytic leukemia.

The V and J genes are TRBV29-1 and TRBJ2-1, with D possibly TRBD2 on 6 matching bases. The CDR3 is 14 amino acids. V lost 0 bases and J 6 bases, leaving 12 bases between the germline ends. Germline lookup yields CDR1 SQVTM and CDR2 ANQGSEA. CDR3 DNA: TGCAGCGTTGAAGATGGCGGGACGGGCAATGAGCAGTTCTTC. This gives the protein CSVEDGGTGNEQFF.

The chain employs TRBV25-1 and TRBJ1-4; 8 positions match TRBD1. The CDR3 covers 15 residues. In germline, CDR1 is MGHDK, CDR2 SYGVNS. The junction had 7 bases not matched to a gene; V was cut back by 6 bases and J by 4 bases. Here the CDR3 DNA reads TGTGCCAGCAGCAAAACGGACAGGGATAATGAAAAACTGTTTTTT. It yields the protein CASSKTDRDNEKLFF.

The chain uses TRBV27 and TRBJ2-2; TRBD2 might be the D (5 bases). V was cut by 7 bases and J by 4 bases, with 19 bases left in between. Looked up from germline, CDR1 is MNHEY and CDR2 is SMNVEV (reference sequence). The CDR3 runs to 16 residues. The CDR3 DNA follows: TGTGCCAGCACCCCGAGGGCGTTGGGGTTCACCGGGGAGCTGTTTTTT. Translated: CASTPRALGFTGELFF.

This sequence joins TRBV7-2 and TRBJ2-1; D is ambiguous. CDR3 size: 12 residues. The germline V and J ends were trimmed by 3 bases and 8 bases, with 8 bases remaining between them. Germline values: CDR1 SGHTA, CDR2 FQGNSA. CDR3 residues: CASSFGWDEQFF. The CDR3 DNA is TGTGCCAGCAGCTTCGGCTGGGATGAGCAGTTCTTC. Based on the CDR3 plus reference TRBV7-2 and TRBJ2-1, the full variable domain is GAGVSQSPSNKVTEKGKDVELRCDPISGHTALYWYRQSLGQGLEFLIYFQGNSAPDKSGLPSDRFSAERTGGSVSTLTIQRTQQEDSAVYLCASSFGWDEQFFGPGTRLTVL.

The genes are TRBV4-3 and TRBJ2-5; TRBD2 matches at 12 bases. CDR1 LGHNA and CDR2 YSLEER come from the germline V gene. CDR3 length: 16 amino acids. The J segment lost 1 base and the V segment lost 1 base, leaving 1 base of the junction unmatched. The CDR3: CASSQGTSGIQETQYF. The CDR3 bases are TGCGCCAGCAGCCAAGGGACTAGCGGGATCCAAGAGACCCAGTACTTC.

CDR3 protein: CASSLRANSGANVLTF. In DNA form, the CDR3 reads TGTGCCAGCAGCCTCCGGGCCAACTCTGGGGCCAACGTCCTGACTTTC. J is TRBJ2-6 and V is TRBV5-6; D gene uncertain. Deletions cut 4 bases from V and 0 bases from J, with 11 bases between. The CDR3 has 16 amino acids. From germline, CDR1 is SGHDT and CDR2 YYEEEE.

The chain has TRBV30 and TRBJ2-3; 8 bases agree with TRBD2. The CDR3 totals 12 residues. Germline V CDR1 and CDR2: GTSNPN, SVGIG (reference sequence). DNA for the CDR3: TGTGCAATTAGCGGGACCACAGATACGCAGTATTTT. It is translated as CAISGTTDTQYF.

This clone was detected once. The rearrangement uses TRBV7-6 and TRBJ2-2, with no clear D. V gave up 5 bases and J gave up 4 bases, with 8 bases separating them. Germline CDR1 SGHVS, CDR2 FNYEAQ. The CDR3 is made up of 13 amino acids. DNA of the CDR3: TGTGCCAGCAGCCGTACGGGCACCGGGGAGCTGTTTTTT. Translation gives CASSRTGTGELFF.

V and J are TRBV4-3 and TRBJ2-1; 11 bases line up with TRBD2. This CDR3 contains 22 residues. Germline assignment: CDR1 LGHNA and CDR2 YSLEER. Trimming cost V 4 bases and J 8 bases; bases outside gene matches: 28. The CDR3, as DNA: TGCGCCAGCAGCCGAAATCCCCGTGGGGTACTAGCGGGAGCGGGGCAAACGCATGAGCAGTTCTTC. Translating it yields CASSRNPRGVLAGAGQTHEQFF.

The CDR3 loop is CASSPTRTGRPEQYF. CDR3 sequence (DNA): TGTGCCAGCAGTCCAACGCGGACCGGACGCCCCGAGCAGTACTTC. J is TRBJ2-7 and V is TRBV27; D uncertain. The CDR3 runs 15 residues. V lost 5 bases, J lost 6 bases, and 20 bases lay in between. Per the germline V gene, CDR1 is MNHEY and CDR2 is SMNVEV (reference sequence).

This chain links TRBV5-1 with TRBJ1-1; D ambiguous. The CDR3 runs to 14 residues. The germline V and J ends were trimmed by 3 bases and 2 bases, with 11 bases remaining between them. Germline V gene lookup returns CDR1 SGHRS and CDR2 YFSETQ. The chain's CDR3 is CASSSFLGNTEAFF. As DNA, the CDR3 is TGCGCCAGCAGCTCGTTTCTAGGCAACACTGAAGCTTTCTTT.

This clone has only one observation. Other DNA sequences in the sample encode the same CDR3. V usage is TRBV28 and J usage is TRBJ2-7, with 12 bases matching TRBD2. With V trimmed by 4 bases and J by 3 bases, 4 bases remained unmatched. CDR3 length equals 15 residues. Germline V gene data show CDR1 as MDHEN and CDR2 as SYDVKM. CDR3 nucleotides: TGTGCCAGCAGTTCGGGACTAGCGGGCGGCTACGAGCAGTACTTC. This sequence encodes CASSSGLAGGYEQYF.

The chain uses TRBV21-1 and TRBJ2-1; TRBD1 reflects the table's D call only, with no check against the DNA. TRBV21-1 is an annotated pseudogene. The CDR3 extends over 15 amino acids. The CDR3 here is CASSKVDRVNNEQFF. DNA of the CDR3: TGTGCCAGCAGCAAAGTGGACAGGGTCAACAATGAGCAGTTCTTC.

For this clone: A much more abundant neighbour one base away suggests this may be a read error. The V gene is TRBV2, the J gene TRBJ2-1; no definite D call. This CDR3 has 10 amino acids. V was trimmed by 7 bases and J by 6 bases, leaving 4 bases between them. CDR1 and CDR2 (germline): SNHLY, FYNNEI. The CDR3 nucleotides are TGTGCCAGCACCGGCAATGAGCAGTTCTTC. Protein product: CASTGNEQFF.

The V gene is TRBV30, the J gene TRBJ2-5; the match to TRBD2 covers 7 bases. J gave up 1 base and V 3 bases, and 5 bases lay outside the gene matches. This CDR3 has 14 residues. Per the germline V gene, CDR1 is GTSNPN and CDR2 is SVGIG (reference sequence). Written as DNA, the CDR3 is TGTGCCTGGAGAAAGACTAGCTTCCAAGAGACCCAGTACTTC. It encodes CAWRKTSFQETQYF.

The J gene is TRBJ2-3, the V gene TRBV11-2, with no clear D. Germline CDR1 and CDR2: SGHAT and FQNNGV. This CDR3 region has 13 residues. V lost 7 bases, J lost 13 bases, and 21 bases lay in between. The CDR3 region has the DNA TGTGCCAGCACACAAAGCGCTACTAAAAGAGAGTATTTT. Protein sequence: CASTQSATKREYF.

CDR3 sequence reads: CASSDTRTTEAFF. For the CDR3, the DNA is TGTGCCAGCAGTGATACTAGGACCACTGAAGCTTTCTTT. The rearrangement uses TRBV6-4 and TRBJ1-1; D uncertain. The germline V and J ends were trimmed by 3 bases and 4 bases, with 9 bases remaining between them. The CDR3 totals 13 residues. Germline-derived CDR1 and CDR2 are MRHNA and SNTAGT.

The chain recombines TRBV19 with TRBJ1-3; no definite D call. Between the trimmed V and J ends, which lost 7 bases and 0 bases, there was a span of 13 bases. Germline values: CDR1 LNHDA, CDR2 SQIVND (reference sequence). The CDR3 contains 15 residues. The CDR3 DNA follows: TGTGCCAGTACCCTTAATTCAGCCTCTGGAAACACCATATATTTT. Translating it yields CASTLNSASGNTIYF.

The rearrangement links TRBV6-5 to TRBJ2-7; D gene uncertain. Trimming took off 5 bases at V and 0 bases at J, with 14 bases between the two ends. Per germline, CDR1 MNHEY and CDR2 SVGAGI. This CDR3 spans 15 amino acids. This CDR3 reads CASSTNRATSYEQYF. CDR3 sequence (DNA): TGTGCCAGCAGTACCAATCGCGCCACCTCCTACGAGCAGTACTTC.

The J gene is TRBJ2-3, the V gene TRBV29-1, with D uncertain. The CDR3 is 14 residues long. The V end lost 0 bases, the J end lost 0 bases, and 7 bases lay between the germline ends. The V gene's germline CDR1 is SQVTM and CDR2 ANQGSEA. CDR3 DNA: TGCAGCGTTGAAGATAACGGGAGCACAGATACGCAGTATTTT. Translation gives CSVEDNGSTDTQYF.